The following is a T cell receptor beta chain sequence with its context. Per the study methods: It was from reference gene primer amplification that nucleated cell counts were estimated. Method: immunoSEQ multiplex PCR; TCRdb's copy keeps in-frame clones and lacks some. V and J calls and clone size follow that table, whereas D and trimming were derived from the DNA. The profile shows roughly 200,000 clones, roughly 77% of them singletons. While infection was still active, Seattle patients were enrolled and then followed longitudinally. The sample comes from a study of blood T cell repertoires in COVID-19. Across the study: PBMCs, B-cell-depleted T cells, or T cells were the source of the cDNA or gDNA that made up the material.

The germline CDR1 and CDR2 sequences are LNHDA and SQIVND (reference sequence). The V and J ends lost 2 bases and 7 bases respectively, with 18 bases between them. This CDR3 region has 16 residues. Sequencing used peripheral blood. This TCR was recovered from a woman in her forties with COVID-19, enrolled during active disease. The chain uses TRBV19 and TRBJ2-1; D possibly corresponds to TRBD1 (6 bases). The CDR3 DNA reads TGTGCCAGTAGTATACTCGCAGGGGCCTTAGAGAATGAGCAGTTCTTC. Translating gives CASSILAGALENEQFF.